This TCR beta chain was profiled in a study of blood T cell repertoires in COVID-19. Study overall: PBMCs, B-cell-depleted T cells, or T cells provided the cDNA or gDNA that made up the material.

The germline V gene encodes CDR1 MNHEY and CDR2 SVGAGI. Trimming pared 4 bases from V and 8 bases from J, leaving 17 bases between. The CDR3 covers 14 residues. Under the authors' procedure: Estimated nucleated cell counts came from reference gene primer amplification. Assay: immunoSEQ multiplex PCR; the TCRdb copy retains only in-frame clones and omits some. D and trimming come from the DNA, and the V and J calls and clone size come from that table. The sample includes hundreds of thousands of clones, approximately 90% seen only once; the top ten take around 12%. The rearrangement links TRBV6-5 to TRBJ1-2, with D maybe TRBD1 (6 bases). The sequencing input was peripheral blood. The receptor comes from a woman between 50 and 59 years old with COVID-19, enrolled during active disease. CDR3 amino acids: CASSSNRASGGYTF. CDR3 in DNA: TGTGCCAGCAGTTCAAACAGGGCTTCGGGAGGCTACACCTTC.